This T cell receptor (beta chain) was sequenced during a study of blood T cells in healthy people across ages. The wider study: Roughly one uniquely barcoded beta molecule per two T cells was captured. General study findings and limits: Correlation between TCR beta diversity and naive T cell percentage was strong.

About this clonotype itself: Its antigen is still unknown.

Per the germline V gene, CDR1 is DFQATT and CDR2 is SNEGSKA (reference sequence). Trimming left V 6 bases short and J 5 bases short, with 13 bases between. The CDR3 runs to 12 residues. It was with a sample-barcoded 5' primer and a J-beta primer mix that a second PCR of about 7 to 12 cycles was run. One entry per CDR3 protein, called by TCRdb with MiXCR from the 5' RACE reads. Of 1.4 million to 1.5 million distinct CDR3 sequences listed, approximately 42% were seen once; the top ten hold roughly 7.9%. Sequences were obtained from blood. The rearrangement uses TRBV20-1 and TRBJ1-1, with TRBD1 as a possible D gene (6 bases). This TCR came from a woman aged 18-35 years in good health. This CDR3 is CSAAGTLTEAFF. CDR3 nucleotide sequence: TGCAGTGCGGCCGGGACATTAACTGAAGCTTTCTTT.